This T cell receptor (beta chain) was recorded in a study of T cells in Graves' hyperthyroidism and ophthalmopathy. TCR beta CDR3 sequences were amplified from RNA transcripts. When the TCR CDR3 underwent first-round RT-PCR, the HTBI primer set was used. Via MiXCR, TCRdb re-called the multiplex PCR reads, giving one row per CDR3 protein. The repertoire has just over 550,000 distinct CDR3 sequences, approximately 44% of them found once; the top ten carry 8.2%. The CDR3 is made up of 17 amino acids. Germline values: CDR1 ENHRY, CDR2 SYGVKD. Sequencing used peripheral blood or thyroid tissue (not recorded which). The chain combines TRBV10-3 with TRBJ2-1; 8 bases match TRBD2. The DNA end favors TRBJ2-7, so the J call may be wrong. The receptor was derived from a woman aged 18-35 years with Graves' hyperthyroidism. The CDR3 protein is CAISASREGTLYNEQYF. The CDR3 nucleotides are TGTGCCATCAGTGCGTCTCGGGAGGGCACCTTGTACAATGAGCAGTACTTC.